This T cell receptor (beta chain) was identified during a study of patients with pleural tuberculosis. A single record per CDR3 protein comes from TCRdb applying MiXCR to the reads. There are under 30,000 distinct CDR3 sequences in the sample; about 20% occur only once, and approximately 3.7% lies in the top ten. This clonotype was picked up many times. Input material: peripheral blood. This sequence was found in a human donor with pleural tuberculosis.

CDR3 in DNA: TGTGCCAGCAGCCCGGACAGGGCAAAGACAGAGACCCAGTACTTC. Encoded protein: CASSPDRAKTETQYF. The gene calls are TRBV5-4 and TRBJ2-5; 8 bases are a match to TRBD1. The V and J ends lost 4 bases and 4 bases, in that order; junction bases with no gene match: 9. Germline CDR1 is SGHNT and CDR2 is YYREEE (reference sequence). CDR3 length: 15 residues.